This is a list of T cell receptor beta chains from one sample in a study of blood T cells in healthy people across ages. MiXCR, applied by TCRdb to the 5' RACE reads, yields one record per CDR3 protein. The data show 1.5 million to 2 million distinct CDR3 sequences, 49% seen once. Material for sequencing was blood. These receptors were taken from a woman in her 40s in good health. CDR3s include the opening cysteine and the closing phenylalanine or tryptophan. D genes are given only for firm matches. Clone size is not always given. Where it is, it says once, few, many or a class for expanded clones.

clone_size	j_call	d_call	v_call	cdr3_aa	cdr3_nt
-	TRBJ2-3	-	TRBV20-1	CSAIDSLTSTDTQYF	TGCAGTGCGATCGACAGCCTAACTAGCACAGATACGCAGTATTTT
many	TRBJ2-5	TRBD1	TRBV5-1	CASSLTTGQETQYF	TGCGCCAGCAGCTTAACGACAGGGCAAGAGACCCAGTACTTC
few	TRBJ2-1	-	TRBV12-3/TRBV12-4	CASSTGTLYNEQFF	TGTGCCAGCAGTACAGGGACTCTTTACAATGAGCAGTTCTTC
few	TRBJ2-5	-	TRBV4-2	CASSQDGGLGTQYF	TGTGCCAGCAGCCAAGATGGGGGTCTCGGGACCCAGTACTTC
-	TRBJ2-7	-	TRBV10-1	CASSEGFHEQYF	TGCGCCAGCAGTGAAGGTTTCCACGAGCAGTACTTC
-	TRBJ2-7	-	TRBV6-1	CASSELYGRGYEQYF	TGTGCCAGCAGTGAATTATACGGCAGGGGTTACGAGCAGTACTTC
-	TRBJ1-5	TRBD1	TRBV9	CASSVGTGNQPQHF	TGTGCCAGCAGCGTGGGGACAGGGAATCAGCCCCAGCATTTT
-	TRBJ2-1	-	TRBV27	CASSFTSGGDNPYNEQFF	TGTGCCAGCAGTTTCACTAGTGGGGGAGACAACCCCTACAATGAGCAGTTCTTC
few	TRBJ2-5	-	TRBV20-1	CSAPSGQRETQYF	TGCAGTGCTCCCTCGGGGCAGAGAGAGACCCAGTACTTC
-	TRBJ1-2	-	TRBV11-1	CASTLSDGYGYTF	TGTGCCAGCACACTCTCGGACGGCTATGGCTACACCTTC
-	TRBJ2-7	-	TRBV6-1	CASSEGGGYSGQYF	TGTGCCAGCAGTGAGGGGGGGGGCTACTCAGGGCAGTACTTC
once	TRBJ1-5	-	TRBV20-1	CSAVGTGGHSNQPQHF	TGCAGTGCTGTAGGGACGGGGGGGCATAGCAATCAGCCCCAGCATTTT
-	TRBJ2-3	-	TRBV25-1	CASSVSLVGGSQYF	TGTGCCAGCAGTGTATCTCTTGTAGGGGGTTCGCAGTATTTT
few	TRBJ2-3	-	TRBV7-9	CASSLEKRPSTDTQYF	TGTGCCAGCAGCTTAGAAAAGAGACCTAGCACAGATACGCAGTATTTT
few	TRBJ1-2	-	TRBV5-1	CASSSRTLLEGGYTF	TGCGCCAGCAGCTCTAGAACCTTGCTTGAGGGTGGCTACACCTTC
-	TRBJ2-3	-	TRBV5-1	CASSLVVSSTDTQYF	TGTGCCAGCAGCTTAGTAGTCTCAAGCACAGATACGCAGTATTTT
few	TRBJ2-5	TRBD2	TRBV6-2/TRBV6-3	CASSPRTSGVSTGETQYF	TGTGCCAGCAGTCCTCGGACTAGCGGGGTGTCGACAGGGGAGACCCAGTACTTC
many	TRBJ2-7	-	TRBV7-2	CASRGAAYEQYF	TGTGCCTCCCGGGGGGCGGCCTACGAGCAGTACTTC
-	TRBJ2-3	TRBD1	TRBV7-3	CASSPGQGRADTQYF	TGTGCCAGCAGCCCCGGACAGGGGAGAGCAGATACGCAGTATTTT
-	TRBJ2-3	-	TRBV6-1	CASKVQRVSSSTDTQYF	TGTGCCAGCAAGGTGCAGCGGGTTTCCTCTAGCACAGATACGCAGTATTTT
-	TRBJ1-4	-	TRBV7-9	CASSPPSGYFQGEKLFF	TGTGCCAGCAGCCCTCCCTCGGGGTATTTCCAGGGTGAAAAACTGTTTTTT
few	TRBJ2-7	TRBD1	TRBV9	CASSDPIDVLGQGAGEQYF	TGTGCCAGCAGCGACCCTATCGACGTTCTGGGACAGGGGGCCGGCGAGCAGTACTTC
-	TRBJ2-2	-	TRBV11-3	CASSLVGVRTGELFF	TGTGCCAGCAGCTTAGTCGGGGTGCGCACCGGGGAGCTGTTTTTT
many	TRBJ2-1	-	TRBV4-2	CASSQERGIYNEQFF	TGTGCCAGCAGCCAAGAGCGAGGGATATACAATGAGCAGTTCTTC
-	TRBJ2-1	TRBD2	TRBV20-1	CSARDEASAGGLRDEQFF	TGCAGTGCTAGAGATGAGGCGTCGGCGGGGGGGCTGCGGGATGAGCAGTTCTTC
-	TRBJ2-5	TRBD1	TRBV5-1	CVSSNRGQEIQYF	TGCGTCAGCAGCAACAGGGGGCAAGAGATCCAGTACTTC
-	TRBJ2-2	-	TRBV12-3/TRBV12-4	CASSLGRKGELFF	TGTGCCAGCAGTTTAGGGAGGAAGGGGGAGCTGTTTTTT
-	TRBJ1-4	TRBD1	TRBV20-1	CSAGQGGKLFF	TGCAGTGCTGGACAGGGAGGAAAACTGTTTTTT
-	TRBJ2-7	TRBD2	TRBV11-2	CASSLVLAGESSSYEQYF	TGTGCCAGCAGCTTAGTACTAGCGGGGGAATCAAGCTCCTACGAGCAGTACTTC
-	TRBJ1-4	-	TRBV29-1	CSVEGGGINEKLFF	TGCAGCGTTGAAGGTGGGGGAATTAATGAAAAACTGTTTTTT
-	TRBJ1-4	-	TRBV20-1	CSAPRRGPNEKLFF	TGCAGTGCTCCCCGTAGGGGCCCTAATGAAAAACTGTTTTTT
few	TRBJ2-3	-	TRBV18	CASGDSTDTQYF	TGTGCCAGCGGAGACAGTACAGATACGCAGTATTTT
-	TRBJ2-1	-	TRBV12-3/TRBV12-4	CASSLGGVRQFF	TGTGCCAGCAGTTTAGGGGGAGTTAGGCAGTTCTTC
-	TRBJ2-1	-	TRBV28	CASSVQRPNEQFF	TGTGCCAGCAGTGTACAGCGGCCCAATGAGCAGTTCTTC
-	TRBJ2-5	-	TRBV6-1	CASSEARGLWETQYF	TGTGCCAGCAGTGAAGCGCGGGGTCTTTGGGAGACCCAGTACTTC
few	TRBJ2-4	TRBD2	TRBV27	CASSFWASGAGEQYF	TGTGCCAGCAGTTTCTGGGCTAGCGGGGCCGGGGAGCAGTACTTC
-	TRBJ2-3	TRBD1	TRBV2	CASDKRDRGITDTQYF	TGTGCCAGCGACAAAAGGGACAGGGGTATTACAGATACGCAGTATTTT
-	TRBJ2-7	-	TRBV6-6	CASSYSLITYEQYF	TGTGCCAGCAGTTACTCGCTAATCACCTACGAGCAGTACTTC
-	TRBJ1-5	TRBD1	TRBV15	CATSRVPGQGASQHF	TGTGCCACCAGCAGAGTACCGGGACAGGGTGCTTCCCAGCATTTT
few	TRBJ2-3	TRBD2	TRBV3-1	CASSQAGLVRSTQYF	TGTGCCAGCAGCCAGGCTGGACTAGTCCGGAGCACGCAGTATTTT
-	TRBJ1-1	-	TRBV9	CASSVPLRSNTEAFF	TGTGCCAGCAGCGTCCCACTTCGGAGTAACACTGAAGCTTTCTTT
few	TRBJ2-7	-	TRBV20-1	CSASPAAGRIYEQYF	TGCAGTGCTAGCCCCGCAGCCGGGAGAATCTACGAGCAGTACTTC
-	TRBJ2-3	-	TRBV24-1	CATSAPVTDTQYF	TGTGCCACCAGTGCGCCGGTCACAGATACGCAGTATTTT
-	TRBJ1-1	TRBD1	TRBV20-1	CSASDRVSNTEAFF	TGCAGTGCCTCAGACAGGGTCTCGAACACTGAAGCTTTCTTT
-	TRBJ2-1	TRBD1	TRBV19	CASSIPGTGSNEQFF	TGTGCCAGTAGTATACCCGGGACAGGGTCCAATGAGCAGTTCTTC
-	TRBJ1-2	TRBD1	TRBV10-3	CAISGDRGRDGYTF	TGTGCCATCAGTGGTGACAGGGGTCGTGATGGCTACACCTTC
few	TRBJ2-1	TRBD2	TRBV3-1	CASSVGASGINEQFF	TGTGCCAGCAGCGTGGGGGCTAGCGGGATCAATGAGCAGTTCTTC
-	TRBJ2-3	-	TRBV28	CASSISVRADTQYF	TGTGCCAGCAGTATTAGCGTGCGGGCAGATACGCAGTATTTT